This TCR beta chain was identified during a study of T cell responses to AZD1222 COVID-19 vaccine. Overall study results and limits: Repertoires were obtained only post-peak T cell response. Only five or six AZD1222 recipients were seropositive at baseline.

Sequencing was performed with immunoSEQ multiplex PCR; in TCRdb, only in-frame clones are kept and a portion is missing. Of roughly 200,000 clones listed, 85% to 95% are singletons. V lost 2 bases and J lost 5, with 15 bases in between. The CDR3 totals 15 residues. CDR1 and CDR2 (germline): WNHNN, SYGVQD (reference sequence). Of note for this clone: The antigen is undetermined.

This chain joins TRBV10-1 and TRBJ2-5; D possibly matches TRBD1 or TRBD2 (5 bases each). The source material was peripheral blood, sampled on day 0 of MenACWY control vaccination. The clonotype was recovered from an adult in good health. The CDR3: CASSEGGLAEETQYF. CDR3 DNA sequence: TGCGCCAGCAGTGAGGGGGGATTAGCAGAGGAGACCCAGTACTTC.